This T cell receptor beta chain was sequenced for a study of CD8 T cells in ankylosing spondylitis. General study results and limits: Clones that were linked to disease were CD8+ and were relatively rare in peripheral blood. Prior literature has documented some motif variants in synovial fluid and blood from reactive arthritis. Characteristic, it appeared, of ankylosing spondylitis blood was a TCR beta motif of eight highly homologous variants. According to the report, clones linked to the disease were significantly enriched in matched synovial fluid samples taken from ankylosing spondylitis patients.

In making TCR beta libraries, quantitative 5'-RACE with molecular barcodes was used. MiXCR, run by TCRdb on the 5' RACE reads, gives a single entry per CDR3 protein. The sample consists of some 840,000 distinct CDR3 sequences, approximately 10% of them appearing once. As regards this clonotype: Its antigen is not known.

The sequencing sample was made of blood, either unsorted or a sorted T cell fraction (not recorded which). This TCR came from a male donor with ankylosing spondylitis.

The CDR3 DNA reads as TGTGCCATCCGGCCCGGGGCTGTCCGCACGCGACAAAGCACAGATACGCAGTATTTT. Amino acid sequence: CAIRPGAVRTRQSTDTQYF. The V and J genes are TRBV10-3 and TRBJ2-3; D tentatively fits TRBD1 or TRBD2 (5 bases each). CDR1 and CDR2 from the germline V gene are ENHRY and SYGVKD. This CDR3 is 19 amino acids long. The V end was cut by 8 bases, the J end by 0 bases, with 27 bases between.